This T cell receptor beta chain appears in the sequencing data of a study of blood T cells in healthy people across ages. Points from the study as a whole: Long-lived donors had more naive CD4+ cells and higher diversity than aged donors. While age rose, TCR beta diversity per million T cells dropped in a roughly linear way.

In this sample, this clonotype turned up a few times. What it binds is not known. It was with a sample-barcoded 5' primer and a J-beta primer mix that a second PCR of roughly 7 to 12 cycles was run. Each CDR3 protein gets one entry after TCRdb re-called the 5' RACE reads with MiXCR. The sample records around 850,000 distinct CDR3 sequences, 35% to 40% being singletons. CDR3 size: 14 residues. The J segment lost 2 bases and the V segment lost 5 bases, leaving 6 bases of the junction unmatched. This TCR was sampled from a man aged 18 to 30 in good health. Specimen: blood. The rearrangement links TRBV12-3 or TRBV12-4 to TRBJ2-7; 7 bases are shared with TRBD1. CDR3 protein: CASSVGTVAYEQYF. The CDR3 DNA sequence: TGTGCCAGCAGTGTAGGGACAGTAGCCTACGAGCAGTACTTC.